The 14 T cell receptor beta chains below all came from one sample that was sequenced in a study of blood T cell repertoires in COVID-19. The data were produced by immunoSEQ multiplex PCR, yet TCRdb's version contains in-frame clones alone and is incomplete. This sample has about 170,000 clones; roughly 81% occur once, and the top ten carry roughly 8%. The sequenced sample consisted of peripheral blood. The origin of the receptors is a man in his forties or fifties who had recovered from COVID-19.

This rearrangement joins TRBV30 to TRBJ2-7; D call uncertain. CDR1 GTSNPN and CDR2 SVGIG come from the germline V gene (reference sequence). This CDR3 has 13 residues. Deletions cut 0 bases from V and 0 bases from J, with 6 bases between. In DNA form, the CDR3 reads TGTGCCTGGAGTGTTGGTAGCTCCTACGAGCAGTACTTC. Encoded protein: CAWSVGSSYEQYF.

V is TRBV6-5 and J is TRBJ1-2, with 8 bases fitting TRBD1. J gave up 2 bases and V 6 bases, and 2 bases lay outside the gene matches. CDR1 and CDR2 (germline): MNHEY, SVGAGI. The CDR3 contains 13 residues. CDR3 amino acids: CASRDRENYGYTF. CDR3 sequence (DNA): TGTGCCAGCAGGGACAGGGAAAACTATGGCTACACCTTC.

The chain joins TRBV19 to TRBJ2-5; TRBD2 agrees at 7 bases. V was clipped by 4 bases and J by 2 bases; unmatched bases: 7. The CDR3 runs 15 residues. From germline, CDR1 is LNHDA and CDR2 SQIVND (reference sequence). CDR3 amino acids: CASSTRLAIQETQYF. The CDR3 DNA follows: TGTGCCAGTAGTACCCGACTAGCCATACAAGAGACCCAGTACTTC.

This clone was seen once. This chain links TRBV7-9 with TRBJ2-7; tentative D call: TRBD1 (6 bases). The CDR3 contains 14 residues. Trimming took 1 base from V and 3 from J, leaving 10 bases between them. The germline V gene encodes CDR1 SEHNR and CDR2 FQNEAQ (reference sequence). The CDR3 here is CASSLVDSYYEQYF. CDR3 coding DNA: TGTGCCAGCAGCTTAGTGGACAGCTACTACGAGCAGTACTTC.

The chain couples TRBV4-2 to TRBJ2-3; possibly TRBD1 for D (6 bases). CDR1 is LGHNA, CDR2 YNFKEQ, per germline. Trimming removed 1 base at V and 4 bases at J, with 15 bases between. This CDR3 is built from 16 residues. This chain's CDR3 is CASSQGVGPGADTQYF. In nucleotides, the CDR3 is TGTGCCAGCAGCCAAGGTGTAGGGCCAGGGGCAGATACGCAGTATTTT.

The chain combines TRBV11-2 with TRBJ1-1; 7 nucleotides agree with TRBD1. This CDR3 comprises 15 residues. CDR1 and CDR2 (germline): SGHAT, FQNNGV. With V trimmed by 6 bases and J by 0 bases, 7 bases remained unmatched. CDR3 sequence (DNA): TGTGCCAGCAGTTCCCCCGGGACAGTGAACACTGAAGCTTTCTTT. It specifies CASSSPGTVNTEAFF.

This clone came up once. The gene calls are TRBV29-1 and TRBJ2-2; TRBD1 might be the D (5 bases). Trimming removed 1 base from V and 4 bases from J, with 10 bases in between. Germline V gene data show CDR1 as SQVTM and CDR2 as ANQGSEA. The CDR3 spans 14 residues. The CDR3 DNA sequence: TGCAGCGTTGAAGGGATCAGGGCCACCGGGGAGCTGTTTTTT. Translating gives CSVEGIRATGELFF.

This clone was counted once. The chain is built from TRBV2 and TRBJ2-1; 11 bases line up with TRBD1. The CDR3 runs to 15 residues. V gave up 1 base and J gave up 8 bases; unmatched junction bases: 4. Germline values: CDR1 SNHLY, CDR2 FYNNEI. CDR3 DNA sequence: TGTGCCAGCAGTGAAGGTGGACAGGGGGCATATGAGCAGTTCTTC. It specifies CASSEGGQGAYEQFF.

The CDR3 DNA reads as TGCAGCGCCGATAGCCCACAAAAGGAGTTCTTC. This gives the protein CSADSPQKEFF. The chain uses TRBV29-1 and TRBJ2-1, with no clear D. The CDR3 has 11 residues. V lost 7 bases and J lost 14, with 18 bases in between. The germline V gene encodes CDR1 SQVTM and CDR2 ANQGSEA.

The CDR3 DNA reads TGTGCCAGCAGCTTTCAGGGCAGGAATGAGCAGTTCTTC. Protein product: CASSFQGRNEQFF. V is TRBV5-6 and J is TRBJ2-1; maybe TRBD1 (5 bases). This CDR3 has 13 residues. Trimming cost V 2 bases and J 7 bases, with 10 bases left between them. Per germline, CDR1 SGHDT and CDR2 YYEEEE.

This chain uses TRBV19 with TRBJ1-1, with D maybe TRBD1 (5 bases). Germline CDR1 LNHDA, CDR2 SQIVND (reference sequence). This CDR3 contains 15 residues. The ends were cut back, 1 base at V and 3 bases at J, with 12 bases in the middle. The CDR3 DNA sequence: TGTGCCAGTAGTATAGTTTGGGGGGAGGACACTGAAGCTTTCTTT. It encodes CASSIVWGEDTEAFF.

This clone showed up just once. This chain uses TRBV6-2 or TRBV6-3 with TRBJ2-1; D is possibly TRBD2 (5 bases). The germline V and J ends were trimmed by 3 bases and 3 bases, with 21 bases remaining between them. The CDR3 is 18 amino acids. Germline CDR1 and CDR2: MNHEY and SVGEGT. The CDR3, as DNA: TGTGCCAGCAGTTATGGCGGGCCTTCCGTTACCGACTACAATGAGCAGTTCTTC. Protein: CASSYGGPSVTDYNEQFF.

The V call is TRBV5-1, the J call TRBJ2-7, with D unclear. The CDR3 runs to 13 residues. The germline V gene encodes CDR1 SGHRS and CDR2 YFSETQ. The germline V and J ends were trimmed by 4 bases and 2 bases, with 10 bases remaining between them. The CDR3 here is CASSPPGTYEQYF. The CDR3 coding sequence is TGCGCCAGCAGCCCGCCGGGTACCTACGAGCAGTACTTC.

V usage is TRBV12-5 and J usage is TRBJ2-1; maybe TRBD1 (6 bases). Trimming stripped 1 base from V and 6 bases from J, with 16 bases between. CDR3 size: 16 residues. Germline V gene sequence: CDR1 LGHNT, CDR2 FRNRAP. The CDR3 nucleotides read TGTGCTAGTGGTTTGGCAGGACAGCCTGGGGGCAATGAGCAGTTCTTC. Its protein is CASGLAGQPGGNEQFF.